This T cell receptor beta chain was observed in a study of T cell responses to AZD1222 COVID-19 vaccine. Only in-frame clones appear in the TCRdb table, and some are missing; sequencing was by immunoSEQ multiplex PCR. The sample lists around 130,000 clones; about 88% were seen once. Regarding the study as a whole: Spike-specific TCR breadth and depth were elevated following two AZD1222 doses. The donor cohort was predominantly white British with a female majority, and clonal diversity may have been underestimated. Dominant CD4 TCR responses targeted spike regions 160-218 and 743-854.

Details on this clone: Its antigen is still unknown.

V gave up 2 bases and J gave up 4 bases, with 20 bases separating them. Germline lookup yields CDR1 MNHEY and CDR2 SVGEGT. There are 17 residues in the CDR3. The chain recombines TRBV6-2 or TRBV6-3 with TRBJ2-5; D is possibly TRBD2 (7 bases). This receptor was obtained from an adult who received the AZD1222 COVID-19 vaccine. The specimen comprised peripheral blood, sampled 28 days after the second AZD1222 dose. Here the CDR3 DNA reads TGTGCCAGCAGTTACCCCCTTGGCGGGGGCCGTCCAGAGACCCAGTACTTC. This sequence encodes CASSYPLGGGRPETQYF.